Listed below are T cell receptor beta chains from one sample, sequenced in a study of cytomegalovirus exposure and HLA in healthy donors. The table came from immunoSEQ multiplex PCR; TCRdb's copy has only in-frame clones and leaves some out. Among approximately 160,000 clones listed, roughly nine tenths were seen once. The sample was PBMCs. These receptors originate from a woman between 18 and 29 years old in good health and CMV-seropositive. The CDR3 runs from the conserved cysteine through the conserved F or W. The D gene is left open where the match is weak. A clone size is listed for some rows: how often the clone was seen (once, few, many), or a class if it is expanded.

TRBV19	TRBJ2-1	.	TRBD2	CASTALAGEPYLLF	TGTGCCAGTACCGCACTAGCGGGAGAGCCCTACTTACTCTTC
TRBV5-1	TRBJ2-7	.	TRBD2	CASSLSASGSREQYF	TGCGCCAGCAGCTTGTCTGCTAGCGGGAGTCGCGAGCAGTACTTC
TRBV28	TRBJ2-7	once	.	CASSLRSWDTSYEQYF	TGTGCCAGCAGTTTGAGATCGTGGGACACCTCCTACGAGCAGTACTTC
TRBV2	TRBJ2-2	.	TRBD1	CASSGQGLGTGELFF	TGTGCCAGCAGTGGACAGGGCTTAGGCACCGGGGAGCTGTTTTTT
TRBV15	TRBJ2-7	.	TRBD2	CATSRGTSGDYEQYF	TGTGCCACCAGCAGAGGGACTAGCGGAGACTACGAGCAGTACTTC
TRBV5-5	TRBJ1-5	few	TRBD1	CASSHTGGGDQPQHF	TGTGCCAGCAGCCATACAGGGGGAGGGGATCAGCCCCAGCATTTT
TRBV7-3	TRBJ2-3	.	.	CASSSRTGGTDTQYF	TGTGCCAGCAGCTCTCGGACAGGAGGGACAGATACGCAGTATTTT
TRBV6-5	TRBJ2-3	.	TRBD2	CASSYRSGRADTQYF	TGTGCCAGCAGTTACCGGAGCGGGAGGGCAGATACGCAGTATTTT
TRBV9	TRBJ1-1	.	.	CASSASSMNTEAFF	TGTGCCAGCAGCGCGAGTTCCATGAACACTGAAGCTTTCTTT
TRBV6-1	TRBJ2-7	.	TRBD1	CASSELGTGVEQYF	TGTGCCAGCAGTGAATTAGGGACAGGGGTCGAGCAGTACTTC
TRBV28	TRBJ1-5	.	.	CASSDGTGSGQPQHF	TGTGCCAGCAGCGACGGCACAGGGTCCGGTCAGCCCCAGCATTTT
TRBV28	TRBJ2-5	.	TRBD1	CASSVTGIEETQYF	TGTGCCAGCAGTGTGACAGGGATAGAAGAGACCCAGTACTTC
TRBV5-1	TRBJ2-1	.	TRBD2	CASSVGGGLAFEQFF	TGCGCCAGCAGCGTCGGGGGCGGACTAGCTTTTGAGCAGTTCTTC
TRBV27	TRBJ2-3	.	.	CASSLNRVTDTQYF	TGTGCCAGCAGCCTGAACAGGGTTACAGATACGCAGTATTTT
TRBV5-6	TRBJ2-1	once	TRBD1	CASNPDRGYVDEQFF	TGTGCCAGCAACCCGGACAGGGGGTACGTTGATGAGCAGTTCTTC
TRBV2	TRBJ1-2	.	.	CASETPGEQDGYTF	TGTGCCAGCGAGACCCCAGGGGAACAAGATGGCTACACCTTC
TRBV2	TRBJ1-3	.	TRBD1	CASSDLGQSSGNTIYF	TGTGCCAGCAGTGATCTGGGACAGTCCTCTGGAAACACCATATATTTT
TRBV5-6	TRBJ1-1	once	.	CASSFSSEAFF	TGTGCCAGCAGCTTTTCCAGTGAAGCTTTCTTT
TRBV29-1	TRBJ2-5	.	TRBD1	CSVRDRGRQETQYF	TGCAGCGTTAGGGACAGGGGGCGTCAAGAGACCCAGTACTTC
TRBV9	TRBJ2-2	.	TRBD1	CASSVGQVAGELFF	TGTGCCAGCAGCGTGGGACAGGTGGCCGGGGAGCTGTTTTTT
TRBV28	TRBJ1-5	.	.	CASSQTGGGQPQHF	TGTGCCAGCAGCCAGACAGGCGGGGGACAGCCCCAGCATTTT
TRBV7-9	TRBJ2-3	.	TRBD1	CASSPFRDRGTDTQYF	TGTGCCAGCAGCCCCTTCCGGGACAGGGGCACAGATACGCAGTATTTT
TRBV19	TRBJ1-3	.	.	CASSITGGGSSGNTIYF	TGTGCCAGTAGTATCACCGGGGGGGGCTCCTCTGGAAACACCATATATTTT
TRBV6-1	TRBJ2-6	.	.	CASRETGTGANVLTF	TGTGCCAGCAGAGAAACAGGGACTGGGGCCAACGTCCTGACTTTC
TRBV28	TRBJ2-7	.	TRBD1	CASSPPGGGSFGRYEQYF	TGTGCCAGCAGCCCCCCAGGGGGCGGAAGCTTTGGGCGCTACGAGCAGTACTTC
TRBV11-2	TRBJ1-2	once	TRBD1	CASSVSGGLLGYTF	TGTGCCAGCAGCGTTTCAGGGGGCTTATTGGGCTACACCTTC
TRBV5-1	TRBJ2-7	.	TRBD2	CASSLGTSGELSYEQYF	TGCGCCAGCAGCTTGGGGACTAGCGGGGAACTCTCCTACGAGCAGTACTTC
TRBV20-1	TRBJ1-3	.	.	CSARDGPVAYF	TGCAGTGCTAGAGATGGGCCCGTCGCTTATTTT
TRBV5-4	TRBJ2-7	.	.	CASSLDRLTYEQYF	TGTGCCAGCAGCTTGGACAGGTTAACCTACGAGCAGTACTTC
TRBV27	TRBJ2-7	.	.	CASSLRGPPVYEQYF	TGTGCCAGCAGTTTACGTGGGCCCCCTGTCTACGAGCAGTACTTC
TRBV6-5	TRBJ2-1	.	.	CASSEGGDYNEQFF	TGTGCCAGCAGTGAAGGGGGTGACTACAATGAGCAGTTCTTC
TRBV5-6	TRBJ1-1	.	TRBD1	CASTLRRGLNTEAFF	TGTGCCAGCACCCTGAGGAGGGGGCTGAACACTGAAGCTTTCTTT
TRBV7-9	TRBJ1-1	.	TRBD1	CASSSGQGTEAFF	TGTGCCAGCAGCTCCGGACAGGGCACTGAAGCTTTCTTT
TRBV30	TRBJ2-7	once	TRBD2	CAWSVAGGYYEQYF	TGTGCCTGGAGTGTGGCGGGAGGGTACTACGAGCAGTACTTC
TRBV7-3	TRBJ2-1	.	TRBD1	CASSFRGQGAPGEQFF	TGTGCCAGCAGCTTCCGGGGACAGGGGGCGCCAGGTGAGCAGTTCTTC
TRBV19	TRBJ2-6	.	TRBD1	CASSMWDRGSGANVLTF	TGTGCCAGTAGTATGTGGGACAGGGGGTCGGGGGCCAACGTCCTGACTTTC
TRBV6-5	TRBJ1-3	.	TRBD1	CASSTGTGVGNTIYF	TGTGCCAGCAGCACCGGGACAGGGGTGGGAAACACCATATATTTT
TRBV14	TRBJ2-7	.	.	CASSQGPAVSSYEQYF	TGTGCCAGCAGCCAAGGCCCAGCGGTAAGCTCCTACGAGCAGTACTTC
TRBV7-8	TRBJ2-5	.	TRBD2	CASSLDGLAGETQYF	TGTGCCAGCAGCTTAGATGGACTAGCGGGAGAGACCCAGTACTTC
TRBV7-2	TRBJ2-7	.	.	CASSLAQGINEQYF	TGTGCCAGCAGCTTAGCGCAGGGGATCAACGAGCAGTACTTC
TRBV10-2	TRBJ1-4	once	.	CASSERDSVATNEKLFF	TGCGCCAGCAGTGAGCGAGACAGCGTTGCAACTAATGAAAAACTGTTTTTT
TRBV10-3	TRBJ1-2	once	TRBD1	CAISESDRGRANYGYTF	TGTGCCATCAGTGAGTCGGACAGGGGGCGAGCTAACTATGGCTACACCTTC
TRBV11-3	TRBJ2-7	.	TRBD2	CASSLTLPGLAGSYEQYF	TGTGCCAGCAGCTTAACCCTCCCAGGACTAGCGGGGTCCTACGAGCAGTACTTC
TRBV29-1	TRBJ2-7	once	.	CSVEDQAPGTYEQYF	TGCAGCGTTGAAGATCAGGCACCTGGTACCTACGAGCAGTACTTC
TRBV2	TRBJ2-1	.	.	CASRPLGGNEQFF	TGTGCCAGCAGACCGTTAGGAGGCAATGAGCAGTTCTTC
TRBV29-1	TRBJ2-7	.	.	CSVGRGSPSYEQYF	TGCAGCGTGGGGAGAGGCAGCCCTTCCTACGAGCAGTACTTC